This T cell receptor (beta chain) was obtained from a study of T-cell reconstitution after alpha-beta-depleted transplantation in children. The V end was cut by 4 bases, the J end by 0 bases, with 7 bases between. The CDR3 covers 13 residues. CDR1 and CDR2 (germline): DFQATT, SNEGSKA (reference sequence). General study results and limits: One year after transplant, T-cell counts and diversity came mostly from newly produced T cells. Some patients showed high day-60 TCRbeta diversity, which derived from surviving recipient T cells and thymic progenitors. Several hundred expanded graft clones reportedly supplied alpha-beta T cells about two months after transplant.

As to this clonotype: Its antigen is undetermined. Given a much more abundant clone one base away, this may be a read error.

A library of TCRbeta sequences, prepared with unique molecular identifiers, was generated. TCRdb redid the calling of the PCR reads with MiXCR, one entry per CDR3 protein. The repertoire holds 440,000 or so distinct CDR3 sequences, with about 45% as singletons. This specimen consisted of PBMCs, obtained before TCRalphabeta/CD19-depleted stem cell transplant. The chain has TRBV20-1 and TRBJ2-1; a weak D match, TRBD2 (6 bases). This receptor was taken from a girl aged 2 to 9 with aplastic anemia, due to receive a stem cell transplant. CDR3 residues: CSAMTSSYNEQFF. CDR3 bases: TGCAGTGCTATGACTAGCTCCTACAATGAGCAGTTCTTC.